A single sample gave rise to the 13 T cell receptor beta chains below, sequenced in a study of T cells expressing NK-cell markers. Reprocessing the 5' RACE reads, TCRdb reports a single entry for every CDR3 protein and omits DNA. The repertoire shows 400,000 to 450,000 distinct CDR3 sequences; the top ten hold under 7.5%. Material for sequencing was blood T cells: a sorted CD56 or NKG2C T cell subset, CD4+ or CD8+ T cells, or bulk PBMC T cells (not recorded which). The receptor set was obtained from a woman between 18 and 69 years old in good health.

J is TRBJ1-5 and V is TRBV7-7; TCRdb reports TRBD1, a call that lacks DNA to check it against. Germline values: CDR1 SSHAT, CDR2 FNYEAQ (reference sequence). The CDR3 spans 13 residues. CDR3 residues: CASSLGPAGAQHF.

The chain has TRBV29-1 and TRBJ1-2; the TRBD1 assignment by TCRdb is unverifiable without DNA. Germline V gives CDR1 SQVTM, CDR2 ANQGSEA. The length of the CDR3 is 12 residues. CDR3 amino acids: CSVSLTGLGYTF.

The gene calls are TRBV20-1 and TRBJ2-7. This CDR3 has 14 amino acids. Germline CDR1 and CDR2: DFQATT and SNEGSKA (reference sequence). CDR3 protein: CSVQDSRSSYEQYF.

The chain uses TRBV6-1 and TRBJ1-5. From germline, CDR1 is MNHNS and CDR2 SASEGT. The CDR3 is 14 residues long. CDR3 protein: CASSEAWLGQPQHF.

The chain links TRBV6-5 to TRBJ2-2. Germline V gives CDR1 MNHEY, CDR2 SVGAGI. CDR3 length: 14 amino acids. The CDR3 here is CASSYSGDAGELFF.

V gene TRBV12-3 or TRBV12-4 combines with J gene TRBJ2-3; TCRdb designates TRBD2, a call that cannot be tested without DNA. CDR3 size: 15 residues. CDR3 amino acids: CASLGRGLSTDTQYF.

This chain uses TRBV18 with TRBJ1-5; TCRdb's D call, TRBD1, is unchecked because there is no DNA. Per germline, CDR1 KGHSH and CDR2 LQKENI. The CDR3 runs to 18 residues. The CDR3 here is CASSPGQGMGTSNQPQHF.

The chain employs TRBV25-1 and TRBJ1-6; the TCRdb call, TRBD1, lacks DNA for checking. This CDR3 spans 14 amino acids. Per the germline V gene, CDR1 is MGHDK and CDR2 is SYGVNS. The CDR3 loop is CASRADSLNSPLHF.

V and J are TRBV5-1 and TRBJ2-1; with no DNA, the TCRdb D assignment of TRBD1 cannot be verified. CDR1 is SGHRS, CDR2 YFSETQ, per germline. The CDR3 has 13 residues. CDR3 protein: CASSQGTTGEQFF.

CDR3 sequence reads: CASRRQGWNSPLHF. The V call is TRBV6-1, the J call TRBJ1-6; TCRdb's D call of TRBD1 is untestable without DNA. The CDR3 totals 14 residues. CDR1 is MNHNS and CDR2 is SASEGT in the germline V gene.

The J gene is TRBJ2-3, the V gene TRBV20-1. Per the germline V gene, CDR1 is DFQATT and CDR2 is SNEGSKA (reference sequence). There are 16 residues in the CDR3. The CDR3 sequence: CSARDPTKRATDTQYF.

The chain links TRBV4-1 to TRBJ2-1. The germline V gene encodes CDR1 MGHRA and CDR2 YSYEKL. The CDR3 has 13 residues. The CDR3 here is CASSQDRPAWQFF.

CDR3: CASSYTVNTEAFF. The chain carries TRBV7-3 and TRBJ1-1. This CDR3 region has 13 residues. Germline V lookup: CDR1 SGHTA, CDR2 FQGTGA.